This T cell receptor (beta chain) was identified in a study of Graves' ophthalmopathy and Graves' hyperthyroidism. Notes on the study in general: Detection in blood was also observed for most expanded thyroid clonotypes above 0.001 frequency.

This CDR3 is 15 amino acids long. Germline-derived CDR1 and CDR2 are KGHDR and SFDVKD. RNA transcripts served as template for amplifying TCR beta CDR3 sequences. Scientists carried out first-round RT-PCR using HTBI primers and then a second-round multiplex PCR. Using its own MiXCR run on the multiplex PCR reads, TCRdb lists one record per CDR3 protein. The sample holds about 660,000 distinct CDR3 sequences, about 40% seen once. Comments on this clonotype: Its antigen is not known. An end of the junction does not agree with germline; a read error may underlie this.

The material sequenced was peripheral blood. This receptor was taken from an adult man with Graves' ophthalmopathy. The J gene is TRBJ2-5, the V gene TRBV24-1; no definite D call. As DNA, the CDR3 is TGTGCCTCCAGTGATTTAAAGGAGCAGGAGGAGACCCAGTACTTC. This encodes CASSDLKEQEETQYF.